The clone carrying this TCR beta chain turned up a few times. Per the original data handling: From reference gene primer amplification, estimates of nucleated cell counts were derived. Method: immunoSEQ multiplex PCR; TCRdb's copy keeps in-frame clones and lacks some. D and trimming were read from the DNA, whereas the V and J calls and clone size are those reported in that table. The sample has 31,000 or so clones, approximately 92% seen once. The source of the sample is a study of blood T cell repertoires in COVID-19. Germline CDR1 and CDR2: SNHLY and FYNNEI. The V and J ends lost 5 bases and 7 bases, in that order; junction bases with no gene match: 10. This CDR3 is built from 15 residues.

The V and J genes are TRBV2 and TRBJ2-7; 11 bases fit TRBD2. This clonotype was sampled from a man at least 80 years old with acute or convalescent COVID-19. Sequencing input: peripheral blood. The chain's CDR3 is CASSSQLAGVSEQYF. DNA for the CDR3: TGTGCCAGCAGTTCCCAACTAGCGGGAGTCAGTGAGCAGTACTTC. Full variable domain (remainder filled in from reference TRBV2 and TRBJ2-7): EPEVTQTPSHQVTQMGQEVILRCVPISNHLYFYWYRQILGQKVEFLVSFYNNEISEKSEIFDDQFSVERPDGSNFTLKIRSTKLEDSAMYFCASSSQLAGVSEQYFGPGTRLTVT.